This T cell receptor (beta chain) was recorded in a study of T-cell reconstitution after alpha-beta-depleted transplantation in children. Notes on the study in general: T-cell counts and diversity were attributed mostly to newly produced T cells one year after transplant. The high TCRbeta diversity at day 60 in some patients came from surviving recipient T cells and thymic progenitors. About two months after transplant, alpha-beta T cells reportedly came from several hundred expanded graft clones.

During its preparation, the TCRbeta library received unique molecular identifiers. Via MiXCR, TCRdb re-called the PCR reads, giving one row per CDR3 protein. The table lists 90,000 to 150,000 distinct CDR3 sequences, about 21% of them singletons, with about 10% in the top ten. The table lists this clonotype with a few counts. Its antigen is not known. V lost 1 base and J lost 0, with 7 bases in between. The CDR3 sequence is 15 residues long. Germline V gene lookup returns CDR1 SGHTA and CDR2 FQGNSA. Sequenced material: PBMCs, mostly from graft donor cells, taken 180 days after TCRalphabeta/CD19-depleted stem cell transplant. V is TRBV7-2 and J is TRBJ2-1, with a weak D call TRBD2 (6 bases). This TCR came from a male patient under 10 years old who had a stem cell transplant for chronic granulomatous disease, so the T cells may come from the graft donor. The CDR3 loop is CASSLGLVSYNEQFF. As DNA, the CDR3 is TGTGCCAGCAGCTTAGGACTAGTCTCCTACAATGAGCAGTTCTTC.